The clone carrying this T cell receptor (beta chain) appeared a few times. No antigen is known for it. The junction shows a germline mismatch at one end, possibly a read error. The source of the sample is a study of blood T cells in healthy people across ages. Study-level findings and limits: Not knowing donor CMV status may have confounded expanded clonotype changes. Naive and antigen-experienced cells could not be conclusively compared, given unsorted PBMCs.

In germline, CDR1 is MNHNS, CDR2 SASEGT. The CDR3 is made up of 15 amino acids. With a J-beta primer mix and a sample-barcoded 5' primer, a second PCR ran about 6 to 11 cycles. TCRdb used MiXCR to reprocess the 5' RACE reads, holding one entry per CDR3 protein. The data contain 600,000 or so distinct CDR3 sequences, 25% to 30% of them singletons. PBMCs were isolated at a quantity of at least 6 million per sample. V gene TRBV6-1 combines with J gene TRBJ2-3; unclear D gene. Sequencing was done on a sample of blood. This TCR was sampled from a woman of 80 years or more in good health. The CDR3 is CASSEGPARSDTRYF. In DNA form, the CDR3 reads TGTGCCAGCAGTGAAGGTCCGGCCCGCTCAGATACGCGGTATTTT.